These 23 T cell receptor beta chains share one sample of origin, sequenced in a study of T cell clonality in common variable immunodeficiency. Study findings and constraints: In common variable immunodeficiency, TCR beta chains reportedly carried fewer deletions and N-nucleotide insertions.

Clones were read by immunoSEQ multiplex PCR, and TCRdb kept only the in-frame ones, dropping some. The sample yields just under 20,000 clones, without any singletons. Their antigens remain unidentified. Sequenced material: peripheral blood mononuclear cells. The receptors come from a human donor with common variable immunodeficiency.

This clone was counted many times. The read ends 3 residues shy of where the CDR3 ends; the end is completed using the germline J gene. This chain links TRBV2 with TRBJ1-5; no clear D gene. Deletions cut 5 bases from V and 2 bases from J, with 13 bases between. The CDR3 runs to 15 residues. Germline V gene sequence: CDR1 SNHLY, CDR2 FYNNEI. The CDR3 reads CASSFSGLGNQPQHF. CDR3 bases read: TGTGCCAGCAGTTTCAGCGGGTTGGGCAATCAGCCC. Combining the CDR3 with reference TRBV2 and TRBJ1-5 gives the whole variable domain EPEVTQTPSHQVTQMGQEVILRCVPISNHLYFYWYRQILGQKVEFLVSFYNNEISEKSEIFDDQFSVERPDGSNFTLKIRSTKLEDSAMYFCASSFSGLGNQPQHFGDGTRLSIL.

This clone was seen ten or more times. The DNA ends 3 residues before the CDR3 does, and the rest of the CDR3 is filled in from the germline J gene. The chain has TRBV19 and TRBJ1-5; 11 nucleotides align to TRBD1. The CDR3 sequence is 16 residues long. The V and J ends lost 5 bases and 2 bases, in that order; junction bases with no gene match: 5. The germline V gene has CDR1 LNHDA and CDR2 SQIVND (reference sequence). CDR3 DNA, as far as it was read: TGTGCCAGTAGTCCCCAGGGACAGGGGGGCAATCAGCCC. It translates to CASSPQGQGGNQP. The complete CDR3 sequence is CASSPQGQGGNQPQHF. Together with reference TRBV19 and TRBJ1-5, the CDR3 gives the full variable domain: DGGITQSPKYLFRKEGQNVTLSCEQNLNHDAMYWYRQDPGQGLRLIYYSQIVNDFQKGDIAEGYSVSREKKESFPLTVTSAQKNPTAFYLCASSPQGQGGNQPQHFGDGTRLSIL.

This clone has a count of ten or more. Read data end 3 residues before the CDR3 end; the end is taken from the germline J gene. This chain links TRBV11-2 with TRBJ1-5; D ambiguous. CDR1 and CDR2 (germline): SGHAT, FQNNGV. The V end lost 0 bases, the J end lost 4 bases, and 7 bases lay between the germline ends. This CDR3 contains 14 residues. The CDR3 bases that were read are TGTGCCAGCAGCTTAGAGGGCAGAAATCAGCCC. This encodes CASSLEGRNQP. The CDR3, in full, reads CASSLEGRNQPQHF.

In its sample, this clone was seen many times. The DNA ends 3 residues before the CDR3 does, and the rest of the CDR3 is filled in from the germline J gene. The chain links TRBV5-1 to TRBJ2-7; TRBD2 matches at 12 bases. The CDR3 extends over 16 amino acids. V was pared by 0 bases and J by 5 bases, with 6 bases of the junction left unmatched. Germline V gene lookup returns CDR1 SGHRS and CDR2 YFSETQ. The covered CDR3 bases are TGCGCCAGCAGCTTGGGACTAGCGGGAGTCTCGGACGAG. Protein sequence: CASSLGLAGVSDE. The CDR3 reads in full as CASSLGLAGVSDEQYF.

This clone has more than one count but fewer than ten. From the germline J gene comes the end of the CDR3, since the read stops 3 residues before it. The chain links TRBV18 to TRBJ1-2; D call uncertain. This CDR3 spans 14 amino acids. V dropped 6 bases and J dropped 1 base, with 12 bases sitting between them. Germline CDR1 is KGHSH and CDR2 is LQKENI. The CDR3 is CASSRDTINYGYTF. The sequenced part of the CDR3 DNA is TGTGCCAGCTCCAGAGACACCATTAACTATGGC. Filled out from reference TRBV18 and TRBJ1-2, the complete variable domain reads NAGVMQNPRHLVRRRGQEARLRCSPMKGHSHVYWYRQLPEEGLKFMVYLQKENIIDESGMPKERFSAEFPKEGPSILRIQQVVRGDSAAYFCASSRDTINYGYTFGSGTRLTVV.

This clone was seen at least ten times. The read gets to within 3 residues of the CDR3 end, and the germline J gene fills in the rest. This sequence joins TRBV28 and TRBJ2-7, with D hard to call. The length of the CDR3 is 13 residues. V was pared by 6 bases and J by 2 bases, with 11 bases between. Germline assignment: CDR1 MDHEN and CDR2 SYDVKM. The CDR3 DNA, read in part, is TGTGCCAGCAGCGAGACTGGTCCCTACGAG. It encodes CASSETGPYE. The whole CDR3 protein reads CASSETGPYEQYF.

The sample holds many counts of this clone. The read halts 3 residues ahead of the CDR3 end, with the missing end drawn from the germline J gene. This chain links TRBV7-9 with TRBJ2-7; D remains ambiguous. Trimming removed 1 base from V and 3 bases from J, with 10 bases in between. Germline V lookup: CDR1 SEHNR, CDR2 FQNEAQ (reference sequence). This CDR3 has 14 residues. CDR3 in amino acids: CASSLEGRVYEQYF. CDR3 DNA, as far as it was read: TGTGCCAGCAGCTTAGAGGGCAGAGTCTACGAG.

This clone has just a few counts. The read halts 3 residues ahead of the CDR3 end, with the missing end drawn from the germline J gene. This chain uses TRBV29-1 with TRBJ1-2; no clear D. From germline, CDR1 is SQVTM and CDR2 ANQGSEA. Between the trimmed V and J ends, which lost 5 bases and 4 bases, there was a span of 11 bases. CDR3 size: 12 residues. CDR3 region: CSVSQSSYGYTF. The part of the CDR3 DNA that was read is TGCAGCGTTTCTCAGTCTTCCTATGGC.

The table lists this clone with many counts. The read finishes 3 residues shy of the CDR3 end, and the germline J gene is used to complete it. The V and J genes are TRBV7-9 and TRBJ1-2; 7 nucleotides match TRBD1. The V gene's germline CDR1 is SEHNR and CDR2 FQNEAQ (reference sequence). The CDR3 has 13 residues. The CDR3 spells CASSATGVRGYTF. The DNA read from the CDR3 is TGTGCCAGCAGTGCAACAGGGGTTCGGGGC.

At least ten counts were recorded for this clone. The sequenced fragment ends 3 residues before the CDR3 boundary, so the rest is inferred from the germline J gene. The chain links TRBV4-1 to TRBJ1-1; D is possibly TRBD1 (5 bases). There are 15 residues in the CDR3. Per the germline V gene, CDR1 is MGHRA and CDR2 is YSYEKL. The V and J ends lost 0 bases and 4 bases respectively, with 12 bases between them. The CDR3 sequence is CASSQDQGSSTEAFF. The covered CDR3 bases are TGCGCCAGCAGCCAAGATCAGGGTTCGAGCACTGAA.

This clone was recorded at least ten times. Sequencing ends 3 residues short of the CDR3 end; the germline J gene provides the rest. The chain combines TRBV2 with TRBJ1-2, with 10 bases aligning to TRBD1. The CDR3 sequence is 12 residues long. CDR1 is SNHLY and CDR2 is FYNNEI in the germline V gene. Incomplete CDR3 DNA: TGTGCCAGCAGGGGGACAGGGGTAGGC. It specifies CASRGTGVG. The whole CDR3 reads CASRGTGVGYTF.

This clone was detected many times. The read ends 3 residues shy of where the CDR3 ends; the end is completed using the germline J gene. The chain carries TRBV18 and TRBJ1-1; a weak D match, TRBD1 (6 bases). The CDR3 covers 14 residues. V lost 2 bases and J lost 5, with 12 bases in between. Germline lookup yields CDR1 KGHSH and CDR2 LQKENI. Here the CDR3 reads CASSPWTDGTEAFF. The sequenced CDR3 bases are TGTGCCAGCTCACCATGGACAGACGGGACTGAA.

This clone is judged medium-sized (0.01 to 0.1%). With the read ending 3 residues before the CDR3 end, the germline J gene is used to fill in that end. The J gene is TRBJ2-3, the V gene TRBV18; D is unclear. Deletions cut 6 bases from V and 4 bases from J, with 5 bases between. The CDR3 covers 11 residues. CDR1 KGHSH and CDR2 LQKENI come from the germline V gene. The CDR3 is CASSPADTQYF. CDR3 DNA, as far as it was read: TGTGCCAGCTCCCCCGCAGATACG.

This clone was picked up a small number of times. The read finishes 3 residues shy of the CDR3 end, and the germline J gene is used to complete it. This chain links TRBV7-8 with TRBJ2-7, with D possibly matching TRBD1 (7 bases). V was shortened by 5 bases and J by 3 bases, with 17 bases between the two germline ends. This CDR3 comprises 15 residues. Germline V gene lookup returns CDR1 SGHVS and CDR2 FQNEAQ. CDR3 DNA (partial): TGTGCCAGCAGCGCGGGACCGGGACAGATCTACGAG. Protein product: CASSAGPGQIYE. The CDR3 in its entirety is CASSAGPGQIYEQYF.

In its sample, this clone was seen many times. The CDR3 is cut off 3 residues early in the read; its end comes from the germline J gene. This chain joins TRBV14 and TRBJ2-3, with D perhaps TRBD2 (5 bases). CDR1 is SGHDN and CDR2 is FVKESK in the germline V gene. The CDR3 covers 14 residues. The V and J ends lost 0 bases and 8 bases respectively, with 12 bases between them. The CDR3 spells CASSQEQRAPTQYF. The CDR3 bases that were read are TGTGCCAGCAGCCAAGAACAGAGGGCCCCTACG.

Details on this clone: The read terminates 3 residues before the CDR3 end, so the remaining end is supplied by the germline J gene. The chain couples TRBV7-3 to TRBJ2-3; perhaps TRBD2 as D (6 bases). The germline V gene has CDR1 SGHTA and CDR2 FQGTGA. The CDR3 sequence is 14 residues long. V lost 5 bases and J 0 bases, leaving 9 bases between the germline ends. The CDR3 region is CASSRDSSTDTQYF. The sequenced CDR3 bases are TGTGCCAGCAGCCGGGACTCCAGCACAGATACG.

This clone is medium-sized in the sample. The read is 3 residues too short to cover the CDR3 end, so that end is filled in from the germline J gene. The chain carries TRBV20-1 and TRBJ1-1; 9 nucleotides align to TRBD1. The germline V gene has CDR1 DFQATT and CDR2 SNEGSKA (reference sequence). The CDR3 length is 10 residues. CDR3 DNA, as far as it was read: TGCAGTGCTAAGGGACAGGGA. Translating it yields CSAKGQG. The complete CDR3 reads CSAKGQGAFF.

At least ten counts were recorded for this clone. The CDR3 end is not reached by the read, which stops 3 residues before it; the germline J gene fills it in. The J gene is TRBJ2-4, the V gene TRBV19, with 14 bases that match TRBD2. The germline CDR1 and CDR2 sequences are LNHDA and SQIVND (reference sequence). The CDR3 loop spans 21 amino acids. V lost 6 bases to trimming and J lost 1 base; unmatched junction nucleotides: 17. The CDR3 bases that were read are TGTGCCAGTAGCCCTTACGCACCGACTAGCGGGAGGGTGGCGGCCAAAAACATT. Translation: CASSPYAPTSGRVAAKNI. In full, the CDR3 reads CASSPYAPTSGRVAAKNIQYF.

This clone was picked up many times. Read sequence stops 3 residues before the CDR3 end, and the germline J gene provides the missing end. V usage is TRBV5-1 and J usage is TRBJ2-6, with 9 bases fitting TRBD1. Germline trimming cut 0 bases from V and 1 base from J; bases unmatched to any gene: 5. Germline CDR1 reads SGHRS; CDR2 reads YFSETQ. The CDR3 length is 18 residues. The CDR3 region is CASSLDFGTGSGANVLTF. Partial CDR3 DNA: TGCGCCAGCAGCTTGGATTTCGGGACAGGGTCTGGGGCCAACGTC.

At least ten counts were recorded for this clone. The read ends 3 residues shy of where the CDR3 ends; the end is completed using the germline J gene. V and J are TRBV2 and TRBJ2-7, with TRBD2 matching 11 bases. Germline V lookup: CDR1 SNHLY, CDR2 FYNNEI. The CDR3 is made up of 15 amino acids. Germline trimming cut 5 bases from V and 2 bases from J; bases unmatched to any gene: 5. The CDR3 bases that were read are TGTGCCAGCAGTCAGGGACTAGCGGATACCTACGAG. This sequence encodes CASSQGLADTYE. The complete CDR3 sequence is CASSQGLADTYEQYF.

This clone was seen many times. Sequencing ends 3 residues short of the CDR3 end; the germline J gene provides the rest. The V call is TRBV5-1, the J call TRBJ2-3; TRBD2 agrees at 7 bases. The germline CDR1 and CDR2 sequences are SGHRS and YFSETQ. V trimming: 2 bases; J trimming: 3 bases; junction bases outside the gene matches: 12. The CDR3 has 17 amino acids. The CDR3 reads CASSFWSGGSATDTQYF. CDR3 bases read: TGCGCCAGCAGCTTTTGGTCCGGCGGGAGCGCGACAGATACG.

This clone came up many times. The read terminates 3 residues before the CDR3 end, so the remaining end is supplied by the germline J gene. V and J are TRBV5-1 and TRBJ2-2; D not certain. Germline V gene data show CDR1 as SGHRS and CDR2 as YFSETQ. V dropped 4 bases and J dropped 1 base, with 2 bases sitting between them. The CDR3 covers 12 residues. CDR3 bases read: TGCGCCAGCAGCCAGAACACCGGGGAG. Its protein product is CASSQNTGE. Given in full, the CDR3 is CASSQNTGELFF.

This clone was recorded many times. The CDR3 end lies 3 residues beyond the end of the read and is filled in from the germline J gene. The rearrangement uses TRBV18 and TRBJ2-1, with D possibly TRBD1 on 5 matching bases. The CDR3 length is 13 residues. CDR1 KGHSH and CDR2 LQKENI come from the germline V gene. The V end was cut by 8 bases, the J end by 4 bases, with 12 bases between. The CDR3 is CASAVQGYNEQFF. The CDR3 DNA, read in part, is TGTGCCAGCGCGGTCCAGGGTTACAATGAG.